This TCR beta chain appears in the sequencing data of a study of blood T cell repertoires in COVID-19. Study at large: Both acute and convalescent COVID-19 samples were obtained from the United States, Italy and Spain. From T cells, B-cell-depleted T cells, or PBMCs came the material, which was cDNA or gDNA.

Authors' data handling: Reference gene primer amplification in the assay estimated nucleated cell counts. The repertoire was sequenced with immunoSEQ multiplex PCR; TCRdb's copy has only in-frame clones and lacks some. That table is the source of V, J and clone size, and D and trimming were worked out from the DNA. The table includes about 35,000 clones, roughly 90% detected once. The CDR3 contains 13 residues. Trimming removed 8 bases at V and 5 bases at J, with 18 bases between. CDR1 and CDR2 (germline): GTSNPN, SVGIG (reference sequence). This sequence joins TRBV30 and TRBJ1-1; maybe TRBD1 (6 bases). The TCR sequence derives from a man aged 45-65 years with active COVID-19. Sequencing was carried out using peripheral blood. DNA of the CDR3: TGTGCCCGGTCGGTACAGGGCGATACTGAAGCTTTCTTT. This gives the protein CARSVQGDTEAFF. Full variable domain (missing parts from reference TRBV30 and TRBJ1-1): SQTIHQWPATLVQPVGSPLSLECTVEGTSNPNLYWYRQAAGRGLQLLFYSVGIGQISSEVPQNLSASRPQDRQFILSSKKLLLSDSGFYLCARSVQGDTEAFFGQGTRLTVV.